Below are 26 T cell receptor beta chains sequenced from a single sample in a study of T cells after yellow fever vaccination (dated by TCRdb to about 2019). The receptor library was made with 5' RACE. The sequencer was an Illumina NovaSeq 6000. The public sequencing data were trimmed at Q25 with fastp and processed into clonotypes with MiXCR by TCRdb, which kept only in-frame beta chains. When rows share a CDR3 protein, they turn into one entry using the most common DNA and genes. The sample has some 290,000 distinct CDR3 sequences on record, about 10% of them singletons. The ten most abundant clones make up around 3.2% of the sample. The treatment or condition tag for this specimen amounts to: live attenuated yellow fever vaccine strain. Specimen: CD4+ T cells sorted from PBMCs, collected 45 days after the yellow fever booster vaccination. Receptors were obtained from a man younger than 35 who received the YFV17D yellow fever vaccine.

This clonotype turned up a few times. J is TRBJ2-2 and V is TRBV4-1; D tentatively reads TRBD1 or TRBD2 (6 bases each). Germline V CDR1 and CDR2: MGHRA, YSYEKL. V was pared by 8 bases and J by 5 bases, with 18 bases between. The CDR3 sequence is 15 residues long. CDR3 in amino acids: CASRRQGGQTGELFF. In DNA form, the CDR3 reads TGCGCCAGCCGAAGGCAAGGGGGGCAGACCGGGGAGCTGTTTTTT.

This clonotype was seen ten or more times. The chain uses TRBV3-1 and TRBJ1-6; tentatively, D is TRBD1 (5 bases). This CDR3 has 14 amino acids. Germline-derived CDR1 and CDR2 are LGHDT and YNNKEL (reference sequence). V lost 1 base and J 8 bases, leaving 9 bases between the germline ends. DNA of the CDR3: TGTGCCAGCAGCCAAGTCGGGGGGGATTCACCCCTCCACTTT. It yields the protein CASSQVGGDSPLHF.

The V gene is TRBV6-4, the J gene TRBJ2-2; 8 bases fit TRBD2. CDR3 length: 19 residues. Trimming took 5 bases from V and 1 from J; bases not matched to a gene: 15. CDR1 is MRHNA, CDR2 SNTAGT, per germline. The CDR3 nucleotides read TGTGCCAGCAGTCCCCAATGGTTTGCGGGGGGCGAGAACACCGGGGAGCTGTTTTTT. Translated: CASSPQWFAGGENTGELFF.

The chain employs TRBV20-1 and TRBJ2-6; D is unclear. Between the trimmed V and J ends, which lost 4 bases and 0 bases, there was a span of 7 bases. The CDR3 contains 14 residues. Per the germline V gene, CDR1 is DFQATT and CDR2 is SNEGSKA (reference sequence). The CDR3 DNA reads TGCAGTGCTATTTTGAGCTCTGGGGCCAACGTCCTGACTTTC. Its translation: CSAILSSGANVLTF.

This clonotype showed up just a few times. The CDR3 spells CASSPDYWGLAGNTDTQYF. CDR3 DNA sequence: TGTGCCAGCAGCCCCGACTACTGGGGCCTAGCGGGGAACACAGATACGCAGTATTTT. The rearrangement joins TRBV13 to TRBJ2-3; 9 nucleotides match TRBD2. Germline trimming cut 5 bases from V and 2 bases from J; bases unmatched to any gene: 17. This CDR3 region has 19 residues. CDR1 and CDR2 from the germline V gene are PRHDT and FYEKMQ (reference sequence).

This clonotype was counted between two and nine times. V gene TRBV28 combines with J gene TRBJ2-1; maybe TRBD2 (7 bases). Trimming removed 6 bases at V and 0 bases at J, with 15 bases between. Germline CDR1 MDHEN, CDR2 SYDVKM. This CDR3 has 16 amino acids. CDR3 sequence (DNA): TGTGCCAGCAGCCGAGGGGGGGGCCTCTCCTACAATGAGCAGTTCTTC. This encodes CASSRGGGLSYNEQFF. The variable domain in full, completed from reference TRBV28 and TRBJ2-1, reads DVKVTQSSRYLVKRTGEKVFLECVQDMDHENMFWYRQDPGLGLRLIYFSYDVKMKEKGDIPEGYSVSREKKERFSLILESASTNQTSMYLCASSRGGGLSYNEQFFGPGTRLTVL.

This clonotype appeared many times. The chain uses TRBV5-4 and TRBJ2-5; 7 nucleotides line up with TRBD2. CDR3 length: 14 residues. From germline, CDR1 is SGHNT and CDR2 YYREEE (reference sequence). With V trimmed by 6 bases and J by 5 bases, 10 bases remained unmatched. In nucleotides, the CDR3 is TGTGCCAGCATCCAAGCGGGGTCGTCGGAGACCCAGTACTTC. Translating gives CASIQAGSSETQYF.

V usage is TRBV7-3 and J usage is TRBJ2-5, with 12 bases fitting TRBD2. The CDR3 is 15 amino acids. The V and J ends lost 4 bases and 3 bases, in that order; junction bases with no gene match: 3. CDR1 is SGHTA, CDR2 FQGTGA, per germline. CDR3: CASSSSGGVEETQYF. The CDR3 DNA sequence: TGTGCCAGCAGCTCTAGCGGGGGGGTGGAAGAGACCCAGTACTTC. The entire variable domain, with the rest obtained from reference TRBV7-3 and TRBJ2-5, is as follows: GAGVSQTPSNKVTEKGKYVELRCDPISGHTALYWYRQSLGQGPEFLIYFQGTGAADDSGLPNDRFFAVRPEGSVSTLKIQRTERGDSAVYLCASSSSGGVEETQYFGPGTRLLVL.

The chain employs TRBV29-1 and TRBJ2-7; D is possibly TRBD1 (5 bases). Looked up from germline, CDR1 is SQVTM and CDR2 is ANQGSEA. V lost 4 bases to trimming and J lost 2 bases, with 9 bases between them. This CDR3 spans 12 amino acids. The CDR3 loop reads CSVAGNAYEQYF. In DNA, the CDR3 is TGCAGCGTTGCAGGGAACGCCTACGAGCAGTACTTC.

V usage is TRBV30 and J usage is TRBJ2-5; D might be TRBD1 (5 bases). CDR1 and CDR2 from the germline V gene are GTSNPN and SVGIG (reference sequence). This CDR3 is built from 12 residues. V lost 3 bases, J lost 5 bases, and 10 bases lay in between. CDR3 nucleotide sequence: TGTGCCTGGAGCACAGGTGGGGAGACCCAGTACTTC. Translated, it gives CAWSTGGETQYF.

In its sample, this clonotype was seen a few times. The chain employs TRBV5-4 and TRBJ1-6; no definite D call. V gave up 3 bases and J gave up 7 bases, with 14 bases separating them. The germline CDR1 and CDR2 sequences are SGHNT and YYREEE (reference sequence). CDR3 length equals 15 residues. The CDR3, as DNA: TGTGCCAGCAGCTACCGAGCCGCCCCCAATTCACCCCTCCACTTT. Encoded protein: CASSYRAAPNSPLHF. Together with reference TRBV5-4 and TRBJ1-6, the CDR3 gives the full variable domain: ETGVTQSPTHLIKTRGQQVTLRCSSQSGHNTVSWYQQALGQGPQFIFQYYREEENGRGNFPPRFSGLQFPNYSSELNVNALELDDSALYLCASSYRAAPNSPLHFGNGTRLTVT.

Only a few counts were recorded for this clonotype. The chain links TRBV5-1 to TRBJ2-5, with D hard to call. Per germline, CDR1 SGHRS and CDR2 YFSETQ. This CDR3 region has 14 residues. V lost 0 bases, J lost 4 bases, and 10 bases lay in between. The CDR3 sequence: CASSLGMLGETQYF. The CDR3 nucleotides read TGCGCCAGCAGCTTGGGGATGCTTGGAGAGACCCAGTACTTC.

This chain's CDR3 is CASRVRRGDTEAFF. For the CDR3, the DNA is TGTGCCAGCCGAGTTCGCAGGGGTGACACTGAAGCTTTCTTT. J is TRBJ1-1 and V is TRBV27, with D maybe TRBD1 (6 bases). This CDR3 spans 14 amino acids. The germline V gene has CDR1 MNHEY and CDR2 SMNVEV (reference sequence). Trimming cost V 8 bases and J 3 bases, with 16 bases left between them.

This clonotype has just a few counts. The chain has TRBV12-3 or TRBV12-4 and TRBJ1-2; no clear D gene. V lost 3 bases to trimming and J lost 5 bases, with 10 bases between them. CDR3 length equals 13 residues. Written as DNA, the CDR3 is TGTGCCAGCAGTTTTGAGGAAAAATATGGCTACACCTTC. As protein: CASSFEEKYGYTF.

This clonotype turned up a few times. The gene calls are TRBV6-5 and TRBJ2-2; D perhaps matches TRBD1 (7 bases). The CDR3 contains 12 residues. Looked up from germline, CDR1 is MNHEY and CDR2 is SVGAGI. Trimming removed 6 bases from V and 15 bases from J, with 17 bases in between. The CDR3 is CASSRQGGRMFF. Written as DNA, the CDR3 is TGTGCCAGCAGCCGACAGGGAGGAAGGATGTTTTTT.

CDR3 sequence (DNA): TGTGCCAGCAGTTGGGACAGAGCTAGCACAGATACGCAGTATTTT. Encoded protein: CASSWDRASTDTQYF. The chain has TRBV2 and TRBJ2-3, with TRBD1 matching 7 bases. V shed 5 bases and J 0 bases; nucleotides not matched to a gene: 5. The CDR3 runs to 15 residues. Germline V CDR1 and CDR2: SNHLY, FYNNEI.

V and J are TRBV5-1 and TRBJ2-3; 9 bases agree with TRBD2. Germline values: CDR1 SGHRS, CDR2 YFSETQ. J was trimmed by 2 bases and V by 3 bases; bases with no gene match: 7. The CDR3 consists of 16 residues. Written as DNA, the CDR3 is TGCGCCAGCAGCTCAATGACTAGCGGTCACACAGATACGCAGTATTTT. It is translated as CASSSMTSGHTDTQYF.

The table lists this clonotype with many counts. The CDR3 protein is CASSLAETGTQYF. CDR3 sequence (DNA): TGTGCCAGCAGCTTAGCGGAAACCGGTACGCAGTATTTT. This chain connects TRBV7-2 to TRBJ2-3; D remains ambiguous. Germline V CDR1 and CDR2: SGHTA, FQGNSA. Trimming stripped 0 bases from V and 8 bases from J, with 9 bases between. CDR3 length: 13 amino acids. The full variable domain, in which reference TRBV7-2 and TRBJ2-3 provide the parts outside the CDR3, is GAGVSQSPSNKVTEKGKDVELRCDPISGHTALYWYRQSLGQGLEFLIYFQGNSAPDKSGLPSDRFSAERTGGSVSTLTIQRTQQEDSAVYLCASSLAETGTQYFGPGTRLTVL.

The rearrangement links TRBV7-2 to TRBJ2-5; 8 bases fit TRBD2. V shed 5 bases, J shed 2 bases, and the junction held 7 bases outside the gene matches. Germline-derived CDR1 and CDR2 are SGHTA and FQGNSA. This CDR3 has 15 amino acids. CDR3 DNA sequence: TGTGCCAGCAGCCGCCGGCGGGGGGATCAAGAGACCCAGTACTTC. This encodes CASSRRRGDQETQYF.

The chain employs TRBV7-2 and TRBJ2-1; 11 bases fit TRBD2. The CDR3 covers 16 residues. V lost 3 bases and J lost 2; bases outside the gene matches: 3. Per germline, CDR1 SGHTA and CDR2 FQGNSA. CDR3 in DNA: TGTGCCAGCAGCTTTAGCGGGGGGGCCACCTACAATGAGCAGTTCTTC. It codes for CASSFSGGATYNEQFF.

This clonotype was picked up a small number of times. V and J are TRBV5-1 and TRBJ1-4; 9 bases align to TRBD1. The germline V gene encodes CDR1 SGHRS and CDR2 YFSETQ. The CDR3 is made up of 16 amino acids. Losses at the gene ends were 2 bases for V and 8 bases for J; bases not matched to a gene: 10. CDR3 sequence (DNA): TGCGCCAGCAGCTTTACGGGACAGGGCTTACAGGAAAAACTGTTTTTT. Translation: CASSFTGQGLQEKLFF.

This clonotype was recorded a few times. The rearrangement joins TRBV6-2 or TRBV6-3 to TRBJ1-5; 8 bases match TRBD1. Trimming took 7 bases from V and 5 from J; bases not matched to a gene: 7. This CDR3 is 14 amino acids long. Germline V lookup: CDR1 MNHEY, CDR2 SVGEGT. The CDR3: CASTWAGGDQPQHF. CDR3 nucleotide sequence: TGTGCCAGCACCTGGGCAGGGGGCGATCAGCCCCAGCATTTT.

The gene calls are TRBV3-1 and TRBJ2-3; D tentatively reads TRBD1 or TRBD2 (5 bases each). The CDR3 is 15 amino acids. The V end lost 1 base, the J end lost 2 bases, and 10 bases lay between the germline ends. The germline gives CDR1 LGHDT, CDR2 YNNKEL (reference sequence). The CDR3 loop reads CASSQVGTVTDTQYF. CDR3 DNA: TGTGCCAGCAGCCAAGTGGGGACGGTCACAGATACGCAGTATTTT.

This chain's CDR3 is CASSRTDTPEKLFF. CDR3 bases: TGTGCCAGCAGTCGGACAGACACACCTGAAAAACTGTTTTTT. The rearrangement uses TRBV12-3 or TRBV12-4 and TRBJ1-4; a weak D match, TRBD1 (6 bases). The ends were cut back, 5 bases at V and 7 bases at J, with 14 bases in the middle. The CDR3 covers 14 residues.

This clonotype was picked up a small number of times. The chain combines TRBV18 with TRBJ1-2; TRBD1 agrees at 7 bases. The CDR3 has 14 residues. CDR1 KGHSH and CDR2 LQKENI come from the germline V gene. With 3 bases clipped from V and 2 bases from J, the junction kept 3 bases outside the gene matches. The CDR3 loop is CASSPTTGNYGYTF. CDR3 sequence (DNA): TGTGCCAGCTCACCTACGACAGGGAACTATGGCTACACCTTC.

The table lists this clonotype with many counts. The CDR3 DNA is TGTGCCAGCACCAAGACCCCTGGGGCCAACGTCCTGACTTTC. This encodes CASTKTPGANVLTF. V gene TRBV12-3 or TRBV12-4 combines with J gene TRBJ2-6; no definite D call. V was pared by 7 bases and J by 2 bases, with 9 bases between. There are 14 residues in the CDR3.